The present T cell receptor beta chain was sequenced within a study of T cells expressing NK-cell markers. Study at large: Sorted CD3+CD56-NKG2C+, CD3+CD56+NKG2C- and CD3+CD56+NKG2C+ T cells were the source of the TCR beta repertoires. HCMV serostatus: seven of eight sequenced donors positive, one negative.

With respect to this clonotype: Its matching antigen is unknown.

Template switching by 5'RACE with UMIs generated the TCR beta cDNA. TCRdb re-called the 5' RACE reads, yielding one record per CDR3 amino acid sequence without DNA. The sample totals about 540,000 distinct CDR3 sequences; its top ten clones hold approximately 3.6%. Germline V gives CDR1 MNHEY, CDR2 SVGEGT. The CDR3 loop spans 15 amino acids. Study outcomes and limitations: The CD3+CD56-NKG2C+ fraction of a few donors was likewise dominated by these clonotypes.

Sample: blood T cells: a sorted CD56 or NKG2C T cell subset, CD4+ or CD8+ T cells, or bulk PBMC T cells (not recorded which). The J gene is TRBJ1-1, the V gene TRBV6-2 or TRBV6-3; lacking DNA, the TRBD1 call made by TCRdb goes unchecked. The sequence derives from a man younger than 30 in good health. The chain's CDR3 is CASSKLTGGDTEAFF.